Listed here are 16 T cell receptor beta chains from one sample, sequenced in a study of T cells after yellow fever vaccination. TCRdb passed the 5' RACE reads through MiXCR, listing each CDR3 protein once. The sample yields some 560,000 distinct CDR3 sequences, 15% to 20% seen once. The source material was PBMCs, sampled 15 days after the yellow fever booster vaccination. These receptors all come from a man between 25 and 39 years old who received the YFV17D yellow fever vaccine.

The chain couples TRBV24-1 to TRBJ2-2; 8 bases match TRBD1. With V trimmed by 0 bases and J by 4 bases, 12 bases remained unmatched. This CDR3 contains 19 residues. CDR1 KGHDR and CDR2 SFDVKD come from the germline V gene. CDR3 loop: CATSDLRKDRDTSTGELFF. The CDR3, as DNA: TGTGCCACCAGTGATTTGCGTAAGGACAGGGATACGAGCACCGGGGAGCTGTTTTTT.

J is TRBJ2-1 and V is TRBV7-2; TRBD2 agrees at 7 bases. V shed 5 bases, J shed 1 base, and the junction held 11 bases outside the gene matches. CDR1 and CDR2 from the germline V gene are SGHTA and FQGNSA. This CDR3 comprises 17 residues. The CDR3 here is CASSLLGGSGSYNEQFF. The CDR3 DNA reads TGTGCCAGCAGCCTCCTGGGGGGGAGCGGTTCCTACAATGAGCAGTTCTTC.

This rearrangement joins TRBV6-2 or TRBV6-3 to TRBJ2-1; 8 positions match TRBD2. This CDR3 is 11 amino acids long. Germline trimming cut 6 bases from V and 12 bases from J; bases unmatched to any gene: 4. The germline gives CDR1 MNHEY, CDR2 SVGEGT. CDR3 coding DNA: TGTGCCAGCAGCGCCGGGGGGGCGCAGTTCTTC. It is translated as CASSAGGAQFF.

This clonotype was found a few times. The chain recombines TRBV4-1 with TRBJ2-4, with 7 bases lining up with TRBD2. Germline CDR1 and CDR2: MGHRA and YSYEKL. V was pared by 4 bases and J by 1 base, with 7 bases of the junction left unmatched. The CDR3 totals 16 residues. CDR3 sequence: CASSPGEGRAKNIQYF. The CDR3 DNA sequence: TGCGCCAGCAGCCCCGGGGAGGGGAGGGCCAAAAACATTCAGTACTTC.

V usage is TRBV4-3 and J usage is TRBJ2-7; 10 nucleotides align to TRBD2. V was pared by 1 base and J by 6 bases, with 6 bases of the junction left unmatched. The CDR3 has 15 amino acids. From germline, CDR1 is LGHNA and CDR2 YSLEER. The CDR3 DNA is TGCGCCAGCAGCCAAGCTCGGGGACTAGCGATCGAGCAGTACTTC. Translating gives CASSQARGLAIEQYF.

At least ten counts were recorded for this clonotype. This CDR3 reads CASTPGTSGNYEQYF. In nucleotides, the CDR3 is TGCGCCAGCACCCCTGGGACTAGCGGGAACTACGAGCAGTACTTC. The chain carries TRBV5-1 and TRBJ2-7; 13 positions match TRBD2. Germline assignment: CDR1 SGHRS and CDR2 YFSETQ. The CDR3 is 15 residues long. V dropped 6 bases and J dropped 3; count of bases not matched to a gene: 6.

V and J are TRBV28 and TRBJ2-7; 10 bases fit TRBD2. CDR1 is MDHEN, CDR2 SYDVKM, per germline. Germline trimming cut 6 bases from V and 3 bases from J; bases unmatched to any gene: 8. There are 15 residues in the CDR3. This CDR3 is CASRSIAGGNYEQYF. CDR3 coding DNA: TGTGCCAGCAGAAGTATAGCGGGAGGAAACTACGAGCAGTACTTC.

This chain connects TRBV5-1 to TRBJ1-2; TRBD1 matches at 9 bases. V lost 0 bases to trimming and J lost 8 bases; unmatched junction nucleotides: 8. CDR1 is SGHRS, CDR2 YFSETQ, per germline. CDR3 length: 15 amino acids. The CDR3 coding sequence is TGCGCCAGCAGCTTGGCCTTACAGGGGGCTGGGGGCTACACCTTC. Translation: CASSLALQGAGGYTF. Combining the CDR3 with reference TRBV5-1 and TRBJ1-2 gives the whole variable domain KAGVTQTPRYLIKTRGQQVTLSCSPISGHRSVSWYQQTPGQGLQFLFEYFSETQRNKGNFPGRFSGRQFSNSRSEMNVSTLELGDSALYLCASSLALQGAGGYTFGSGTRLTVV.

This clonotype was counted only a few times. CDR3 nucleotide sequence: TGTGCCAGCGTTGCCGGGACTAGCCTTTACAATGAGCAGTTCTTC. Residues: CASVAGTSLYNEQFF. The chain links TRBV7-2 to TRBJ2-1, with 9 bases lining up with TRBD2. The CDR3 contains 15 residues. Germline values: CDR1 SGHTA, CDR2 FQGNSA. Trimming at V came to 8 bases and at J to 4 bases, leaving 9 bases not matched to a gene.

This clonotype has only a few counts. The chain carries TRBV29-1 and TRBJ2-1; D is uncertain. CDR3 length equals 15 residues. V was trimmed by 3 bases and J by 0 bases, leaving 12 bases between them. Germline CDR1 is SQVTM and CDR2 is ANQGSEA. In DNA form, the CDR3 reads TGCAGCGTTGACACTTCCCCCAGCTCCTACAATGAGCAGTTCTTC. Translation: CSVDTSPSSYNEQFF.

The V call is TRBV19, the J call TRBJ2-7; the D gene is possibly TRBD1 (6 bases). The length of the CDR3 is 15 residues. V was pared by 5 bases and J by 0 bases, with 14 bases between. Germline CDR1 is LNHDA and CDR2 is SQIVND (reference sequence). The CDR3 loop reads CASSSPGHNSYEQYF. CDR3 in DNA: TGTGCCAGTAGTTCCCCGGGACATAACTCCTACGAGCAGTACTTC.

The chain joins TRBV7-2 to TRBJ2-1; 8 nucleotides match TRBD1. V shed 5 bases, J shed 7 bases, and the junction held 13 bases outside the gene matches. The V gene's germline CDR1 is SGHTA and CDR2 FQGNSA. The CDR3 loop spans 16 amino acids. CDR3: CASSVPLRTGRNEQFF. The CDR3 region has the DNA TGTGCCAGCAGCGTACCCCTCCGGACAGGGCGGAATGAGCAGTTCTTC.

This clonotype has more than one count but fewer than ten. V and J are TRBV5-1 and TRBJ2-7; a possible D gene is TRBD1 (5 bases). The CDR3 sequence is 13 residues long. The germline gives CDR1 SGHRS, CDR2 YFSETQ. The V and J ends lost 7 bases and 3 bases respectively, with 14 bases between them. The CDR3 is CASAPGQGYEQYF. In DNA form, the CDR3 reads TGCGCCAGCGCCCCCGGACAAGGCTACGAGCAGTACTTC.

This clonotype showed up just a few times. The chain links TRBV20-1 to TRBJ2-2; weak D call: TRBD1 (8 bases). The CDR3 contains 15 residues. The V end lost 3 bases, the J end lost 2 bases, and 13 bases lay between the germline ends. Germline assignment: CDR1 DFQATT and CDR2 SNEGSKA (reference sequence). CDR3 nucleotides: TGCAGTGCTAGGGGGGGGACAGGAAACACCGGGGAGCTGTTTTTT. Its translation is CSARGGTGNTGELFF.

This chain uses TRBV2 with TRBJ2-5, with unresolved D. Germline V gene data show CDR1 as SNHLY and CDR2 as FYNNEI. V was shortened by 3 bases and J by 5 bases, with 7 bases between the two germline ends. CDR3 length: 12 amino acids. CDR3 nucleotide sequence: TGTGCCAGCAGTGACCCCAGGGAGACCCAGTACTTC. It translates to CASSDPRETQYF.

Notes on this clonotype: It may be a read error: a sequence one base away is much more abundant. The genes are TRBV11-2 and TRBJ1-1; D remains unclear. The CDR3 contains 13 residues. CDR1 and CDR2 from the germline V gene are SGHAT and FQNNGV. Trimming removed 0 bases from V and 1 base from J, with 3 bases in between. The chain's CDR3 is CASSLEWNTEAFF. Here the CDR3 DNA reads TGTGCCAGCAGCTTAGAATGGAACACTGAAGCTTTCTTT.